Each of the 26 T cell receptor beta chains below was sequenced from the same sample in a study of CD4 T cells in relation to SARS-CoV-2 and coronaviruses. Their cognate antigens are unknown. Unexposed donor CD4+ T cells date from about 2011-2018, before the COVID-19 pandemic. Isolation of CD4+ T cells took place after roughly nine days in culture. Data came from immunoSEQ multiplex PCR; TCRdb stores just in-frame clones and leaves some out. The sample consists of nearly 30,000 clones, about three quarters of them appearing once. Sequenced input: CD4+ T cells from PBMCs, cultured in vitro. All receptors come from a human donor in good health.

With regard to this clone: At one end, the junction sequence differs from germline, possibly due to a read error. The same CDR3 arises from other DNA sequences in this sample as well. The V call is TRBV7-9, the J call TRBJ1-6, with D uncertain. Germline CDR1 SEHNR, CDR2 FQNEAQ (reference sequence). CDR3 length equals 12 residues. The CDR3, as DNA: TGTGCCAGCAGCCCTAACAATTCACCCCTTCACTTT. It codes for CASSPNNSPLHF. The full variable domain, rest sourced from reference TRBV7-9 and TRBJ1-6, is DTGVSQNPRHKITKRGQNVTFRCDPISEHNRLYWYRQTLGQGPEFLTYFQNEAQLEKSRLLSDRFSAERPKGSFSTLEIQRTEQGDSAMYLCASSPNNSPLHFGNGTRLTVT.

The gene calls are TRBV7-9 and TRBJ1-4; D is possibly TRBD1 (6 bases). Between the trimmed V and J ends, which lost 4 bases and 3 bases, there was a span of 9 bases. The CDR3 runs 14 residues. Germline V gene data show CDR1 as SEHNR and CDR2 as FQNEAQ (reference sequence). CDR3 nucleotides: TGTGCCAGCAGCTCGAGGACAGCTAATGAAAAACTGTTTTTT. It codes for CASSSRTANEKLFF.

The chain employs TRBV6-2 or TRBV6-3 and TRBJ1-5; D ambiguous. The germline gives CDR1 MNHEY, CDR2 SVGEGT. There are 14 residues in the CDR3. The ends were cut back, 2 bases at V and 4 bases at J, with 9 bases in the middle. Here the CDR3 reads CASSYATGNQPQHF. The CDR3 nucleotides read TGTGCCAGCAGTTACGCGACGGGAAATCAGCCCCAGCATTTT.

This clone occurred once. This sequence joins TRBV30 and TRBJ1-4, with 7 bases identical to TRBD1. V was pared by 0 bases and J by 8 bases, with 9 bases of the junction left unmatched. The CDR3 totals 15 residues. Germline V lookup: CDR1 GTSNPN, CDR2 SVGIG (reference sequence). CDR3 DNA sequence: TGTGCCTGGAGTGTCCCGACAGGGTTTGGCGAAAAACTGTTTTTT. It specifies CAWSVPTGFGEKLFF.

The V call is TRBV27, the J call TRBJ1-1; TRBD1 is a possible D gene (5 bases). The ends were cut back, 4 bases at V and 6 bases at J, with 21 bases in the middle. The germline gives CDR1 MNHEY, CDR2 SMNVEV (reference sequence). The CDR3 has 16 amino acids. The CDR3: CASSSLGAGKVSEAFF. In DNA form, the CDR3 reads TGTGCCAGCAGTTCTCTTGGGGCAGGGAAGGTCTCTGAAGCTTTCTTT.

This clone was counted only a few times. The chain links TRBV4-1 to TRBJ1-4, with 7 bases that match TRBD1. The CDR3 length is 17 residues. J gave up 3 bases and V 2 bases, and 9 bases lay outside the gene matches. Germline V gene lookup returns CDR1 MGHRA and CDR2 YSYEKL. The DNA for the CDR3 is TGCGCCAGCAGCCAAAAGAACTACAGGGGACCTAATGAAAAACTGTTTTTT. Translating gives CASSQKNYRGPNEKLFF.

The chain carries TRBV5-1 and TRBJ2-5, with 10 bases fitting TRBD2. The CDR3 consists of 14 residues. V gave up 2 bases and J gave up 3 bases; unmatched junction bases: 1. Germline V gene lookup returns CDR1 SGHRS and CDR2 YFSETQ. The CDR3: CASSFGLAEETQYF. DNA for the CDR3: TGCGCCAGCAGCTTCGGACTAGCGGAAGAGACCCAGTACTTC.

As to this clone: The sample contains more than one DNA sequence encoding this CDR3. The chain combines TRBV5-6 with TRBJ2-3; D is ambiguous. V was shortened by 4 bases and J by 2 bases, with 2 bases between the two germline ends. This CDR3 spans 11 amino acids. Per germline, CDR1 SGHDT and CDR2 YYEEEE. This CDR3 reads CASSLTDTQYF. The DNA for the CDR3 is TGTGCCAGCAGCCTCACAGATACGCAGTATTTT.

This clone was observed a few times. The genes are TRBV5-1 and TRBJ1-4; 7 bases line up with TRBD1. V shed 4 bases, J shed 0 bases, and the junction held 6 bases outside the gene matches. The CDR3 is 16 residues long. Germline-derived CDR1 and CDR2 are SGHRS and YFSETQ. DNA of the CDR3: TGCGCCAGCAGCCTCGGACAGGCTTCAACTAATGAAAAACTGTTTTTT. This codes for CASSLGQASTNEKLFF.

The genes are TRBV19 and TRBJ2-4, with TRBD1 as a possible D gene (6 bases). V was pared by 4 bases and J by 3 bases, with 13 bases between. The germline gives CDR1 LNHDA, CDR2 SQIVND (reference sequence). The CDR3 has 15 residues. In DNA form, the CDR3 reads TGTGCCAGTAGTAGGGGCAGGGGCGGCAAAAACATTCAGTACTTC. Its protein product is CASSRGRGGKNIQYF.

The CDR3 nucleotides read TGTGCCAGCAGCTTAAACGGACAGCCGTACGAGCAGTACTTC. It translates to CASSLNGQPYEQYF. This chain joins TRBV7-8 and TRBJ2-7; D perhaps matches TRBD1 (6 bases). V was trimmed by 2 bases and J by 4 bases, leaving 12 bases between them. The germline V gene has CDR1 SGHVS and CDR2 FQNEAQ. The CDR3 loop spans 14 amino acids.

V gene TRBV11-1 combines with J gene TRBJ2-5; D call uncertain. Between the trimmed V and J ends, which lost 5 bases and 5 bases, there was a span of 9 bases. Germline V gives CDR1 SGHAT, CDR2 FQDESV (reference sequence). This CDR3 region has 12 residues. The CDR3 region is CASSRRWETQYF. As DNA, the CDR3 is TGTGCCAGCAGCCGCAGGTGGGAGACCCAGTACTTC.

CDR3 bases: TGCGCCAGCAGCATTCAGACAGGGAACGCTGGAAACACCATATATTTT. Translated: CASSIQTGNAGNTIYF. This sequence joins TRBV5-1 and TRBJ1-3, with 7 nucleotides matching TRBD1. V shed 4 bases and J 2 bases; nucleotides not matched to a gene: 9. This CDR3 is 16 amino acids long. Looked up from germline, CDR1 is SGHRS and CDR2 is YFSETQ.

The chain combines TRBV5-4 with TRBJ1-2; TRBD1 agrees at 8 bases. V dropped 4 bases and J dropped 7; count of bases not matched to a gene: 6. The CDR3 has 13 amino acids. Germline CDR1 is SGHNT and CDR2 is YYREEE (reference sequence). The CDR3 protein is CASSPHTGGGYTF. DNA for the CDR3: TGTGCCAGCAGCCCTCATACAGGGGGTGGCTACACCTTC.

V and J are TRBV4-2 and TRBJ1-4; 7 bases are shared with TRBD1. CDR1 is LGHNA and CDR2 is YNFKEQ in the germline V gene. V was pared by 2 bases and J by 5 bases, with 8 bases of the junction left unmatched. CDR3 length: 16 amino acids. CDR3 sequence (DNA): TGTGCCAGCAGCCAACGTAGTACAGGGGAAAATGAAAAACTGTTTTTT. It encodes CASSQRSTGENEKLFF.

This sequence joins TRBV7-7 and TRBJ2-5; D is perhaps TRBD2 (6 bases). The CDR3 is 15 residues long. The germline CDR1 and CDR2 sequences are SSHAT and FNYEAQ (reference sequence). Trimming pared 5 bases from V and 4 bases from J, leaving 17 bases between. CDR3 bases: TGTGCCAGCAGCCCCCTCACGGTGCGGGGAGAGACCCAGTACTTC. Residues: CASSPLTVRGETQYF.

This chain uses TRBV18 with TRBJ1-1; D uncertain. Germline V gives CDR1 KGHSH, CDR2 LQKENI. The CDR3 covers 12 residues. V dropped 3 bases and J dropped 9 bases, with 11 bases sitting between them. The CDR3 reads CASSPAGPQAFF. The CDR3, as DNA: TGTGCCAGCTCACCGGCGGGTCCGCAAGCTTTCTTT.

The CDR3 loop is CASRGGSGGDNEQFF. The CDR3 DNA is TGCGCCAGCAGGGGTGGGTCGGGAGGGGACAATGAGCAGTTCTTC. J is TRBJ2-1 and V is TRBV5-1, with 8 bases identical to TRBD2. Germline loops: CDR1 SGHRS, CDR2 YFSETQ. The CDR3 loop spans 15 amino acids. J was trimmed by 5 bases and V by 5 bases; bases with no gene match: 9.

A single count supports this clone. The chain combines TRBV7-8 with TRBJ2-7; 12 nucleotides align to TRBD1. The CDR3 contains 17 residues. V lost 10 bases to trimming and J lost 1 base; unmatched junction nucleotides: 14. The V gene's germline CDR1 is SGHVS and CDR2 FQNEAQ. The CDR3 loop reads CATKGGSGQGASYEQYF. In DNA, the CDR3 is TGTGCCACCAAAGGGGGCTCGGGACAGGGGGCTTCCTACGAGCAGTACTTC.

The CDR3 nucleotides read TGTGCCAGCAGCCCGGGACTAGCGGTAGATACGCAGTATTTT. Its protein product is CASSPGLAVDTQYF. The chain links TRBV7-3 to TRBJ2-3, with 11 bases fitting TRBD2. Unmatched junction bases numbered 3, after V lost 5 bases and J lost 5 bases. The CDR3 covers 14 residues. Germline V CDR1 and CDR2: SGHTA, FQGTGA.

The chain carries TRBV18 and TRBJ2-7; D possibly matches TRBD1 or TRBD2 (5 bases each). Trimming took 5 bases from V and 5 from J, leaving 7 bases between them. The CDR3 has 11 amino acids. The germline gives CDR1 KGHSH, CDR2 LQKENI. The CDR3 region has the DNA TGTGCCAGCTCAATGGGGGACGAGCAGTACTTC. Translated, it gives CASSMGDEQYF.

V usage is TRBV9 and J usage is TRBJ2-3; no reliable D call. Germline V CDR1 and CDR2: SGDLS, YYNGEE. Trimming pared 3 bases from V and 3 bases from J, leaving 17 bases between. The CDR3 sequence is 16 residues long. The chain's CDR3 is CASSAGSRVETDTQYF. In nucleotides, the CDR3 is TGTGCCAGCAGCGCCGGTTCAAGGGTAGAAACAGATACGCAGTATTTT.

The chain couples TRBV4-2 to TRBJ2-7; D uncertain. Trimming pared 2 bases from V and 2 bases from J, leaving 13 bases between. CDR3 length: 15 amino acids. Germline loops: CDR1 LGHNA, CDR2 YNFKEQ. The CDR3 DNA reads TGTGCCAGCAGCCAAACCAGGACCGTCGCCTACGAGCAGTACTTC. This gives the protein CASSQTRTVAYEQYF.

The CDR3 spells CASSLAQIYGYTF. DNA for the CDR3: TGTGCCAGCAGCTTAGCCCAGATTTATGGCTACACCTTC. The rearrangement links TRBV7-8 to TRBJ1-2, with unresolved D. This CDR3 spans 13 amino acids. CDR1 and CDR2 (germline): SGHVS, FQNEAQ. The V end lost 0 bases, the J end lost 5 bases, and 7 bases lay between the germline ends.

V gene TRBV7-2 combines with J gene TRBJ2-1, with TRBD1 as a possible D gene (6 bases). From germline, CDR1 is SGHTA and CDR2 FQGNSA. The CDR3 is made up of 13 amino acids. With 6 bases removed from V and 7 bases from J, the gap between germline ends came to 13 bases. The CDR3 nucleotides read TGTGCCAGCAGTAAAGGGACACCAAATGAGCAGTTCTTC. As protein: CASSKGTPNEQFF.

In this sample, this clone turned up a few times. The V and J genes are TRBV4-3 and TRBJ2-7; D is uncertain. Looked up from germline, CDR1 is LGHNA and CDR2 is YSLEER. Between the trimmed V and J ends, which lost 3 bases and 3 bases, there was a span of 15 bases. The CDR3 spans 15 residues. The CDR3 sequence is CASSHRVSQDYEQYF. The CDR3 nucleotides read TGCGCCAGCAGCCACCGAGTAAGCCAGGACTACGAGCAGTACTTC.